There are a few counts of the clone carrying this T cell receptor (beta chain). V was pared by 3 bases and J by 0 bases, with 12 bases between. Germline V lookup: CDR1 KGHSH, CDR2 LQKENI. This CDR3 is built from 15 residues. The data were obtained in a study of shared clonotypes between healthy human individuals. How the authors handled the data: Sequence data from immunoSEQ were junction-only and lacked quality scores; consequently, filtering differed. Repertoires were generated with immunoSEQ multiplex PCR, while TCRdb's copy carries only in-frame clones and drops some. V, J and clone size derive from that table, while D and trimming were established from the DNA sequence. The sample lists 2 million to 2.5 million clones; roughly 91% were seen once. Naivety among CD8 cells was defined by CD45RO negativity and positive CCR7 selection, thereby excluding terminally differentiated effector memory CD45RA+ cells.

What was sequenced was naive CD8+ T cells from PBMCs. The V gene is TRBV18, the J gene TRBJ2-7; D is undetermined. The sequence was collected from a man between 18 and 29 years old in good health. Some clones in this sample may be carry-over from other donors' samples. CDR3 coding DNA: TGTGCCAGCTCACCGGTGGCCAAGGGCTCCTACGAGCAGTACTTC. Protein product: CASSPVAKGSYEQYF.